This T cell receptor (beta chain) was obtained from a study of cytomegalovirus exposure and HLA in healthy donors. V was pared by 4 bases and J by 6 bases, with 15 bases between. CDR1 and CDR2 from the germline V gene are SGHVS and FQNEAQ. The CDR3 contains 14 residues. Primers included in the PCR were 60 Vbeta and 13 Jbeta primers. Data came from immunoSEQ multiplex PCR; TCRdb stores just in-frame clones and leaves some out. This repertoire shows around 170,000 clones, around 80% found once; its top ten account for 6.3%. This TCR derives from a man aged 35 to 55 in good health and CMV-seropositive. The sequenced sample was PBMCs. J is TRBJ1-2 and V is TRBV7-8; tentative D call: TRBD1 (6 bases). CDR3 nucleotide sequence: TGTGCCAGCAGCTCACAGGGCAGGGCAGATGGCTACACCTTC. Its protein product is CASSSQGRADGYTF.